A selection of T cell receptor beta chains follows, all from one sample in a study of cytomegalovirus exposure and HLA in healthy donors. TCRdb's table, derived via immunoSEQ multiplex PCR, lists solely in-frame clones and lacks some. The table lists about 100,000 clones, roughly three quarters of them singletons. The specimen was PBMCs. All receptors derive from a female donor in good health and CMV-seropositive. Both conserved end residues are part of each CDR3. D genes are given only for firm matches. A clone size is listed for some rows: how often the clone was seen (once, few, many), or a class if it is expanded.

V gene	clone size	J gene	D gene	CDR3 protein	CDR3 DNA
TRBV6-5	.	TRBJ1-6	TRBD1	CASTTRGTGDSPLHF	TGTGCCAGCACCACCCGGGGGACAGGGGATTCACCCCTCCACTTT
TRBV25-1	.	TRBJ2-4	TRBD2	CASGGRAGGRNIQYF	TGTGCCAGTGGGGGCAGAGCGGGAGGGAGGAACATTCAGTACTTC
TRBV5-1	.	TRBJ2-7	.	CASSLDYHEQYF	TGCGCCAGCAGCTTGGACTACCACGAGCAGTACTTC
TRBV19	.	TRBJ2-1	TRBD2	CASTSGRPYNEQFF	TGTGCCAGTACCAGCGGGAGGCCCTACAATGAGCAGTTCTTC
TRBV7-8	.	TRBJ2-2	.	CASSLGGLDTGELFF	TGTGCCAGCAGCTTAGGAGGGTTGGACACCGGGGAGCTGTTTTTT
TRBV4-1	.	TRBJ2-7	.	CASSQVWTDSYEQYF	TGCGCCAGCAGCCAAGTTTGGACAGACTCCTACGAGCAGTACTTC
TRBV19	.	TRBJ1-1	.	CATQAGNTEAFF	TGTGCCACTCAGGCGGGGAACACTGAAGCTTTCTTT
TRBV4-1	.	TRBJ1-1	.	CASSQEPGLTTEAFF	TGCGCCAGCAGCCAAGAGCCAGGGTTAACCACTGAAGCTTTCTTT
TRBV30	.	TRBJ1-1	.	CARLWGDFAEAFF	TGTGCCCGCCTTTGGGGGGATTTTGCTGAAGCTTTCTTT
TRBV7-9	once	TRBJ1-2	TRBD1	CASSIPVNRGDYGYTF	TGTGCCAGCAGCATCCCAGTAAACAGGGGGGACTATGGCTACACCTTC
TRBV25-1	.	TRBJ2-7	.	CASSADPGHSSYEQYF	TGTGCCAGCAGTGCGGATCCGGGACATAGCTCCTACGAGCAGTACTTC
TRBV7-2	few	TRBJ2-7	.	CASSLSSYEQYF	TGTGCCAGCAGCCTTAGCTCCTACGAGCAGTACTTC
TRBV15	.	TRBJ1-1	TRBD1	CATSRGGQGNTEAFF	TGTGCCACCAGCAGAGGCGGACAGGGGAACACTGAAGCTTTCTTT
TRBV19	.	TRBJ2-6	TRBD1	CASRDRAGANVLTF	TGTGCCAGTCGAGACAGGGCTGGGGCCAACGTCCTGACTTTC
TRBV18	.	TRBJ1-2	.	CASSPRVNRGGYTF	TGTGCCAGCTCACCACGGGTCAATAGAGGAGGCTACACCTTC
TRBV19	.	TRBJ2-3	.	CATRSGDTQYF	TGTGCCACCCGAAGCGGAGATACGCAGTATTTT
TRBV9	few	TRBJ1-6	.	CASSPWTVGRSPLHF	TGTGCCAGCAGCCCATGGACAGTCGGACGTTCACCCCTCCACTTT
TRBV15	.	TRBJ2-5	TRBD1	CATSSESTGQLLRTQYF	TGTGCCACCAGCAGTGAGTCGACAGGGCAACTTCTAAGGACCCAGTACTTC
TRBV5-1	.	TRBJ2-5	.	CASSPWGVGSQETQYF	TGCGCCAGCAGCCCCTGGGGGGTGGGCAGTCAAGAGACCCAGTACTTC
TRBV18	few	TRBJ2-5	.	CASSPRSKETQYF	TGTGCCAGCTCACCACGCAGTAAAGAGACCCAGTACTTC
TRBV28	.	TRBJ1-2	.	CASSGGAANYGYTF	TGTGCCAGCAGCGGGGGGGCAGCTAACTATGGCTACACCTTC
TRBV21-1	.	TRBJ2-5	.	CAIRGGQETQYF	TGTGCCATCCGGGGGGGCCAAGAGACCCAGTACTTC
TRBV6-6	once	TRBJ2-5	.	CASSSTRGTQETQYF	TGTGCCAGCAGTTCGACCCGGGGTACCCAAGAGACCCAGTACTTC
TRBV18	.	TRBJ1-4	.	CASSPRAGYATNEKLFF	TGTGCCAGCTCACCACGGGCGGGGTACGCAACTAATGAAAAACTGTTTTTT
TRBV7-6	.	TRBJ2-2	TRBD2	CASSLTSGRAETGELFF	TGTGCCAGCAGTCTGACTAGCGGGAGGGCCGAAACCGGGGAGCTGTTTTTT
TRBV7-2	.	TRBJ2-1	.	CASSLVRGGGEQFF	TGTGCCAGCAGCTTAGTTCGGGGAGGGGGGGAGCAGTTCTTC
TRBV5-6	.	TRBJ2-7	.	CASSRDIQYEQYF	TGTGCCAGCAGCCGGGACATACAATACGAGCAGTACTTC